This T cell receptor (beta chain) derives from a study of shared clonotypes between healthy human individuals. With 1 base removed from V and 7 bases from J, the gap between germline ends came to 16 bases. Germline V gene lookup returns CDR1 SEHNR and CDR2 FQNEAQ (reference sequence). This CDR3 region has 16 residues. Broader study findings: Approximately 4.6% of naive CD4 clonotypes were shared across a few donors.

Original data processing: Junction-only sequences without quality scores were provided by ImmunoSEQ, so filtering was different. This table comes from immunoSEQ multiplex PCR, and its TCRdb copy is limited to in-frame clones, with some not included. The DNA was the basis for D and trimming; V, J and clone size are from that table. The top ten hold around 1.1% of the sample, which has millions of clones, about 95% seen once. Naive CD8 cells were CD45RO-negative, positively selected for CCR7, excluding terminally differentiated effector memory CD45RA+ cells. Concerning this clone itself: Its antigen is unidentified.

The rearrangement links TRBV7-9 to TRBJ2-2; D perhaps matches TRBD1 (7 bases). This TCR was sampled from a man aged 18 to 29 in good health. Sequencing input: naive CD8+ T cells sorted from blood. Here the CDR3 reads CASSLGSGGSIGELFF. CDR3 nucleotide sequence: TGTGCCAGCAGCTTAGGATCAGGGGGGTCCATCGGGGAGCTGTTTTTT.